This record concerns one TCR beta chain sequence. Its antigen is not identified. This record comes from a study of graft-versus-host responses after intestinal transplantation. Study-wide background: Among the recipients, all got anti-thymocyte globulin induction and then tacrolimus and steroids for around 3 years.

Study-wide results and caveats: The marrow of recipients harbored GvH clones, and ileum or blood showed some of them first. Some patients had graft-donor T cell macrochimerism. In their allografts, the ratios of graft-versus-host to host-versus-graft T cell clones were high.

Data came from immunoSEQ multiplex PCR; TCRdb stores just in-frame clones and leaves some out. Of approximately 82,000 clones listed, 91% are singletons. The germline V gene encodes CDR1 PRHDT and CDR2 FYEKMQ (reference sequence). The V gene lost 2 bases and the J gene lost 4 bases, with 8 bases spanning the gap. The CDR3 has 13 amino acids. The TCR was taken from a human donor who received an intestinal transplant. The material sequenced was unstimulated CD4+ T cells sorted from spleen or lymph node cells, taken before intestinal transplant. The rearrangement uses TRBV13 and TRBJ2-5, with a weak D call TRBD2 (5 bases). The CDR3 DNA follows: TGTGCCAGCAGCTTAACTAGGGTAGAGACCCAGTACTTC. This sequence encodes CASSLTRVETQYF.